Following are 27 T cell receptor beta chains from one sample sequenced in a study of blood T cell repertoires in COVID-19. The data were produced by immunoSEQ multiplex PCR, yet TCRdb's version contains in-frame clones alone and is incomplete. Among roughly 250,000 clones listed, approximately 83% were seen once. The source material was PBMCs or T cells enriched from blood (not recorded which). The receptors here all came from a woman aged 40 to 55 with acute COVID-19.

The genes are TRBV9 and TRBJ2-1; 8 nucleotides match TRBD2. V shed 1 base and J 4 bases; nucleotides not matched to a gene: 13. The germline gives CDR1 SGDLS, CDR2 YYNGEE. This CDR3 is built from 18 residues. The CDR3 DNA follows: TGTGCCAGCAGCGTAATGGCCCCCGGACTAGCCGGATACAATGAGCAGTTCTTC. Translated, it gives CASSVMAPGLAGYNEQFF.

V gene TRBV30 combines with J gene TRBJ2-1; 8 bases line up with TRBD2. In germline, CDR1 is GTSNPN, CDR2 SVGIG (reference sequence). The CDR3 runs 15 residues. V was pared by 0 bases and J by 5 bases, with 6 bases of the junction left unmatched. CDR3 DNA: TGTGCCTGGAGTGTTTGGCTAGCGGGTAACAATGAGCAGTTCTTC. Translated, it gives CAWSVWLAGNNEQFF.

The chain combines TRBV13 with TRBJ2-1, with a tentative D call TRBD2 (6 bases). Germline CDR1 reads PRHDT; CDR2 reads FYEKMQ (reference sequence). V lost 5 bases to trimming and J lost 9 bases, with 17 bases between them. The CDR3 covers 14 residues. The chain's CDR3 is CASSPGGSAAEQFF. CDR3 sequence (DNA): TGTGCCAGCAGCCCCGGAGGGTCAGCAGCTGAGCAGTTCTTC.

With respect to this clone: An end of the junction differs from the germline gene, which may be a read error. This chain links TRBV11-3 with TRBJ2-7; D perhaps matches TRBD1 (6 bases). Germline V CDR1 and CDR2: SGHNT, YENEEA. The CDR3 consists of 16 residues. CDR3 amino acids: CASSLEDSTGGYEQYF. CDR3 nucleotide sequence: TGTGCCAGCAGCCTAGAGGATTCGACAGGTGGCTACGAGCAGTACTTC.

The rearrangement joins TRBV9 to TRBJ2-7; 9 bases are shared with TRBD1. The CDR3 covers 15 residues. V lost 3 bases, J lost 4 bases, and 8 bases stayed unmatched. In germline, CDR1 is SGDLS, CDR2 YYNGEE. CDR3 DNA sequence: TGTGCCAGCAGCGGGGATCCCGGGACAGGGTACGAGCAGTACTTC. Its protein is CASSGDPGTGYEQYF.

This chain links TRBV12-5 with TRBJ2-1; 8 positions match TRBD2. The CDR3 extends over 15 amino acids. The V and J ends lost 7 bases and 9 bases, in that order; junction bases with no gene match: 14. The germline gives CDR1 LGHNT, CDR2 FRNRAP. The CDR3 DNA reads TGTGCTAGTGTTAGAAGCGGGAGTCGTAGCGGTGAGCAGTTCTTC. This translates into CASVRSGSRSGEQFF.

The CDR3 spells CATSDHRAQGTDTQYF. CDR3 in DNA: TGTGCCACCAGTGACCACAGGGCTCAGGGCACAGATACGCAGTATTTT. V is TRBV24-1 and J is TRBJ2-3; tentative D call: TRBD1 (6 bases). Germline V gene data show CDR1 as KGHDR and CDR2 as SFDVKD. The CDR3 has 16 amino acids. Trimming removed 4 bases from V and 1 base from J, with 14 bases in between.

This chain connects TRBV4-1 to TRBJ2-5, with 11 bases that match TRBD1. V shed 3 bases, J shed 5 bases, and the junction held 8 bases outside the gene matches. This CDR3 is 16 amino acids long. Germline-derived CDR1 and CDR2 are MGHRA and YSYEKL. CDR3 region: CASSHPGQGGRETQYF. CDR3 bases: TGCGCCAGCAGCCACCCGGGACAGGGGGGAAGGGAGACCCAGTACTTC.

The CDR3 spells CASSKTGTSEEQYF. In DNA form, the CDR3 reads TGTGCCAGCAGCAAAACCGGGACTAGCGAGGAGCAGTACTTC. The rearrangement links TRBV7-8 to TRBJ2-7; TRBD2 agrees at 10 bases. Germline lookup yields CDR1 SGHVS and CDR2 FQNEAQ. With V trimmed by 5 bases and J by 7 bases, 8 bases remained unmatched. The length of the CDR3 is 14 residues.

This chain uses TRBV19 with TRBJ1-6, with 8 bases fitting TRBD1. Germline loops: CDR1 LNHDA, CDR2 SQIVND (reference sequence). The V gene end was trimmed by 6 bases and the J gene end by 7 bases; junction bases not matched to a gene: 11. The CDR3 runs to 16 residues. CDR3 nucleotides: TGTGCCAGTAGCCAACCCATGGGACAGGCGAATTCACCCCTCCACTTT. Its protein is CASSQPMGQANSPLHF.

This clone was seen many times. The chain uses TRBV29-1 and TRBJ1-6; 8 nucleotides line up with TRBD1. CDR3 size: 13 residues. J lost 9 bases, V lost 6 bases, and 7 bases had no gene match. Germline V CDR1 and CDR2: SQVTM, ANQGSEA. DNA of the CDR3: TGCAGCGTCCAGACAGGGGAAGGTTCACCCCTCCACTTT. As protein: CSVQTGEGSPLHF.

The V gene is TRBV14, the J gene TRBJ1-1; D remains ambiguous. The CDR3 loop spans 13 amino acids. CDR1 is SGHDN, CDR2 FVKESK, per germline. Trimming took off 1 base at V and 3 bases at J, with 6 bases between the two ends. The CDR3, as DNA: TGTGCCAGCAGCCAAGTCGTCGACACTGAAGCTTTCTTT. As protein: CASSQVVDTEAFF.

The table lists this clone with a few counts. The rearrangement joins TRBV6-5 to TRBJ2-4, with 8 bases identical to TRBD1. Germline V gene lookup returns CDR1 MNHEY and CDR2 SVGAGI. The CDR3 spans 14 residues. Losses at the gene ends were 0 bases for V and 7 bases for J; bases not matched to a gene: 2. CDR3 sequence (DNA): TGTGCCAGCAGTTACTCCCAGGGGGCTAACATTCAGTACTTC. As protein: CASSYSQGANIQYF.

V gene TRBV3-1 (or the pseudogene TRBV3-2) combines with J gene TRBJ2-5; 10 bases line up with TRBD2. This CDR3 comprises 17 residues. Trimming took 0 bases from V and 4 from J; bases not matched to a gene: 8. Germline CDR1 reads LGHDT; CDR2 reads YNNKEL (reference sequence). In DNA form, the CDR3 reads TGTGCCAGCAGCCAAGATAGGGGGACTAGCGTGTCAGAGACCCAGTACTTC. This gives the protein CASSQDRGTSVSETQYF.

V usage is TRBV5-1 and J usage is TRBJ2-1, with TRBD1 as a possible D gene (6 bases). The V end lost 5 bases, the J end lost 6 bases, and 18 bases lay between the germline ends. CDR1 and CDR2 from the germline V gene are SGHRS and YFSETQ. The CDR3 has 15 residues. The CDR3 reads CASSQTGSRGNEQFF. CDR3 DNA sequence: TGCGCCAGCAGTCAAACAGGGAGTAGGGGCAATGAGCAGTTCTTC. The complete variable domain, with remaining parts taken from reference TRBV5-1 and TRBJ2-1, reads KAGVTQTPRYLIKTRGQQVTLSCSPISGHRSVSWYQQTPGQGLQFLFEYFSETQRNKGNFPGRFSGRQFSNSRSEMNVSTLELGDSALYLCASSQTGSRGNEQFFGPGTRLTVL.

This sequence joins TRBV20-1 and TRBJ2-7; no clear D. V lost 0 bases and J 7 bases, leaving 7 bases between the germline ends. Germline-derived CDR1 and CDR2 are DFQATT and SNEGSKA (reference sequence). The CDR3 is 11 amino acids. CDR3 amino acids: CSARDFREQYF. The CDR3 bases are TGCAGTGCTAGAGATTTCCGGGAGCAGTACTTC.

V is TRBV6-1 and J is TRBJ2-7; TRBD1 aligns across 8 bases. J was trimmed by 5 bases and V by 3 bases; bases with no gene match: 9. CDR3 size: 15 residues. Germline V gives CDR1 MNHNS, CDR2 SASEGT. For the CDR3, the DNA is TGTGCCAGCAGTGACAGAACAGGGGGGCGGGACGAGCAGTACTTC. This gives the protein CASSDRTGGRDEQYF.

The J gene is TRBJ2-7, the V gene TRBV27; 8 positions agree with TRBD1. Trimming at V came to 7 bases and at J to 3 bases, leaving 5 bases not matched to a gene. CDR3 length equals 13 residues. CDR1 is MNHEY and CDR2 is SMNVEV in the germline V gene (reference sequence). In DNA form, the CDR3 reads TGTGCCAGCACCAGGGGGCTGGGCTACGAGCAGTACTTC. Translated: CASTRGLGYEQYF.

V and J are TRBV5-1 and TRBJ2-7, with TRBD1 matching 11 bases. Germline V gene data show CDR1 as SGHRS and CDR2 as YFSETQ. The CDR3 sequence is 13 residues long. J was trimmed by 3 bases and V by 5 bases; bases with no gene match: 1. CDR3 nucleotides: TGCGCCAGCAGGGGGACAGGGGGCTACGAGCAGTACTTC. Translating it yields CASRGTGGYEQYF.

The CDR3 DNA reads TGTGCCAGCAGCTCCAGGGGGACAGCCTATGGCTACACCTTC. Translation: CASSSRGTAYGYTF. J is TRBJ1-2 and V is TRBV13, with 7 bases lining up with TRBD1. The V gene end was trimmed by 4 bases and the J gene end by 4 bases; junction bases not matched to a gene: 6. This CDR3 region has 14 residues. Germline CDR1 PRHDT, CDR2 FYEKMQ (reference sequence).

As regards this clone: The junction and the germline gene differ at one end; a read error may be behind it. The chain couples TRBV24-1 to TRBJ2-7; 14 bases fit TRBD2. The germline V gene encodes CDR1 KGHDR and CDR2 SFDVKD. The CDR3 runs 19 residues. The CDR3 loop reads CATSDSTSSKTGTSGSLDF. The CDR3 region has the DNA TGTGCCACCAGTGATTCGACATCTAGCAAAACCGGGACTAGCGGGAGTCTGGACTTC.

The chain carries TRBV27 and TRBJ2-2; TRBD2 aligns across 8 bases. The V and J ends lost 3 bases and 5 bases, in that order; junction bases with no gene match: 8. Per germline, CDR1 MNHEY and CDR2 SMNVEV (reference sequence). This CDR3 comprises 16 residues. CDR3 sequence (DNA): TGTGCCAGCAGTTTCCTAGCGGGTCCACGGACCGGGGAGCTGTTTTTT. The encoded protein is CASSFLAGPRTGELFF.

With regard to this clone: This sample includes further DNA sequences coding for the same CDR3. The rearrangement uses TRBV12-3 or TRBV12-4 and TRBJ2-1; D might be TRBD2 (5 bases). Trimming pared 5 bases from V and 9 bases from J, leaving 8 bases between. This CDR3 has 11 amino acids. The CDR3 coding sequence is TGTGCCAGCAGTCCCCGGGGTGAGCAGTTCTTC. Translating gives CASSPRGEQFF.

This clone is a singleton in its sample. The chain uses TRBV5-4 and TRBJ2-2; 7 nucleotides match TRBD1. Germline values: CDR1 SGHNT, CDR2 YYREEE (reference sequence). The CDR3 has 14 amino acids. J was trimmed by 6 bases and V by 4 bases; bases with no gene match: 6. CDR3 region: CASSQGQTSGELFF. The CDR3 nucleotides are TGTGCCAGCAGCCAGGGACAGACTTCCGGGGAGCTGTTTTTT.

The chain carries TRBV21-1 and TRBJ1-2. TRBV21-1 is a known pseudogene. The CDR3 is made up of 16 amino acids. The CDR3 nucleotides read TGTGCCAGCAGCAAATGGAGTTTTACAACCAACTATGGCTACACCTTC. Protein: CASSKWSFTTNYGYTF.

This sequence joins TRBV6-4 and TRBJ2-3, with 7 nucleotides matching TRBD1. The junction had 8 bases not matched to a gene; V was cut back by 6 bases and J by 8 bases. The CDR3 consists of 13 residues. Germline V lookup: CDR1 MRHNA, CDR2 SNTAGT. The CDR3 sequence is CASRGGRGGTQYF. CDR3 coding DNA: TGTGCCAGCAGAGGGGGCCGAGGGGGTACGCAGTATTTT.

The V and J genes are TRBV2 and TRBJ1-1; TRBD1 agrees at 10 bases. The CDR3 spans 16 residues. V dropped 7 bases and J dropped 3; count of bases not matched to a gene: 11. The germline V gene has CDR1 SNHLY and CDR2 FYNNEI. The CDR3 DNA reads as TGTGCCAGCAACCTCAACCGGGACAGGGGCGACACTGAAGCTTTCTTT. Its translation is CASNLNRDRGDTEAFF.